This T cell receptor (beta chain) derives from a study of CD8+ T cells in alopecia areata. At the level of the study: Treated patients were given 5 to 10 mg oral tofacitinib twice daily.

RNA was isolated and reverse transcribed to cDNA, the sequencing template. Data came from immunoSEQ multiplex PCR; TCRdb stores just in-frame clones and leaves some out. The table records more than 200,000 clones, 40% to 55% of them present only once. CDR1 is SNHLY and CDR2 is FYNNEI in the germline V gene. V lost 2 bases, J lost 7 bases, and 6 bases lay in between. CDR3 size: 12 residues. This sample's treatment: oral pan-JAK inhibitor, 5-10 mg twice daily. This clone was seen more than once but under ten times. The sequence derives from a human donor with alopecia areata. The sample consisted of CD4+ T cells sorted from blood, taken at roughly week 38, from a patient treated with tofacitinib. The V gene is TRBV2, the J gene TRBJ1-3; D unresolved. The CDR3 coding sequence is TGTGCCAGCAGTGAAAGAGCGAACACCATATATTTT. Translated: CASSERANTIYF.